These 30 T cell receptor beta chains originate from one sample sequenced in a study of blood T cells in healthy people across ages. The use of a sample-barcoded 5' primer and a J-beta primer mix characterized a second PCR of about 7 to 12 cycles. Each CDR3 protein gets one entry after TCRdb re-called the 5' RACE reads with MiXCR. The table records almost 550,000 distinct CDR3 sequences, less than 25% of them present only once. This sample also belongs to another study, concerning T cells of mothers and their children.

Sequencing input: blood. The source of these receptors is a boy between 10 and 17 years old in good health.

The chain couples TRBV25-1 to TRBJ2-7; D not resolved. In germline, CDR1 is MGHDK, CDR2 SYGVNS. The V and J ends lost 1 base and 5 bases respectively, with 9 bases between them. This CDR3 region has 13 residues. CDR3 residues: CASSESRIHEQYF. The CDR3 nucleotides read TGTGCCAGCAGTGAATCCAGGATCCACGAGCAGTACTTC.

The rearrangement links TRBV20-1 to TRBJ2-7; D unresolved. Germline values: CDR1 DFQATT, CDR2 SNEGSKA (reference sequence). The germline V and J ends were trimmed by 4 bases and 2 bases, with 12 bases remaining between them. This CDR3 contains 13 residues. The CDR3 region is CSAKFSLAYEQYF. Written as DNA, the CDR3 is TGCAGTGCTAAATTTAGCCTTGCCTACGAGCAGTACTTC.

This clonotype was detected only a few times. V and J are TRBV20-1 and TRBJ1-5, with D unresolved. Between the trimmed V and J ends, which lost 6 bases and 2 bases, there was a span of 17 bases. The CDR3 is 15 amino acids. Germline CDR1 reads DFQATT; CDR2 reads SNEGSKA (reference sequence). The CDR3 DNA is TGCAGTGCAGCACTCGGTGGCGGAGGCAATCAGCCCCAGCATTTT. This encodes CSAALGGGGNQPQHF.

In DNA form, the CDR3 reads TGCGCCAGCAGCCAAGATCTTGCTAGCACCAATGAGCAGTTCTTC. As protein: CASSQDLASTNEQFF. The chain uses TRBV4-3 and TRBJ2-5, with TRBD2 as a possible D gene (5 bases). TRBJ2-1 explains the end of the DNA better; the J call may be wrong. CDR1 LGHNA and CDR2 YSLEER come from the germline V gene. The CDR3 sequence is 15 residues long.

This clonotype was detected a few times. V gene TRBV6-2 or TRBV6-3 combines with J gene TRBJ2-5; unclear D gene. Germline V gene lookup returns CDR1 MNHEY and CDR2 SVGEGT. Trimming stripped 2 bases from V and 2 bases from J, with 6 bases between. This CDR3 spans 13 amino acids. The CDR3: CASSYNQQETQYF. The CDR3 DNA follows: TGTGCCAGCAGTTACAATCAGCAAGAGACCCAGTACTTC.

This sequence joins TRBV4-3 and TRBJ1-2, with D unresolved. V lost 3 bases, J lost 6 bases, and 5 bases lay in between. This CDR3 region has 11 residues. Germline V CDR1 and CDR2: LGHNA, YSLEER. The CDR3 reads CASSHIDGYTF. CDR3 sequence (DNA): TGCGCCAGCAGCCACATCGATGGCTACACCTTC.

Only a few counts were recorded for this clonotype. V usage is TRBV4-1 and J usage is TRBJ2-4; TRBD2 matches 13 bases. V was clipped by 3 bases and J by 11 bases; unmatched bases: 4. The length of the CDR3 is 14 residues. Looked up from germline, CDR1 is MGHRA and CDR2 is YSYEKL. The CDR3 nucleotides read TGCGCCAGCAGCCAGATCGGGACTAGCGGGGTTCAGTACTTC. Its translation is CASSQIGTSGVQYF.

V is TRBV5-1 and J is TRBJ2-5; unclear D gene. CDR3 length: 16 amino acids. Per the germline V gene, CDR1 is SGHRS and CDR2 is YFSETQ. The V end lost 4 bases, the J end lost 5 bases, and 21 bases lay between the germline ends. This chain's CDR3 is CASSLDGSPARETQYF. CDR3 sequence (DNA): TGCGCCAGCAGCCTTGACGGGTCACCCGCAAGGGAGACCCAGTACTTC.

The rearrangement links TRBV6-6 to TRBJ2-5; no clear D gene. Germline assignment: CDR1 MNHNY and CDR2 SVGAGI (reference sequence). There are 13 residues in the CDR3. V gave up 6 bases and J gave up 5 bases, with 13 bases separating them. The chain's CDR3 is CASRTDLLETQYF. CDR3 nucleotide sequence: TGTGCCAGCAGAACCGACCTGCTGGAGACCCAGTACTTC.

The table lists this clonotype with a few counts. The chain combines TRBV9 with TRBJ2-7; 7 nucleotides line up with TRBD1. J gave up 0 bases and V 4 bases, and 4 bases lay outside the gene matches. CDR3 size: 14 residues. The V gene's germline CDR1 is SGDLS and CDR2 YYNGEE. For the CDR3, the DNA is TGTGCCAGCAGCTCCGGACAGGACTCCTACGAGCAGTACTTC. It specifies CASSSGQDSYEQYF.

J is TRBJ2-3 and V is TRBV9; tentative D call: TRBD2 (6 bases). V lost 0 bases, J lost 0 bases, and 8 bases lay in between. Germline CDR1 reads SGDLS; CDR2 reads YYNGEE. The CDR3 loop spans 15 amino acids. The chain's CDR3 is CASSVGAGSTDTQYF. As DNA, the CDR3 is TGTGCCAGCAGCGTAGGCGCGGGAAGCACAGATACGCAGTATTTT.

The sample holds a few counts of this clonotype. The chain has TRBV12-5 and TRBJ2-1; tentatively, D is TRBD1 (5 bases). The CDR3 is made up of 13 amino acids. The V gene lost 6 bases and the J gene lost 0 bases, with 6 bases spanning the gap. Germline lookup yields CDR1 LGHNT and CDR2 FRNRAP. CDR3 residues: CASGGVSYNEQFF. The CDR3 DNA is TGTGCTAGTGGAGGGGTCTCCTACAATGAGCAGTTCTTC.

V and J are TRBV7-6 and TRBJ2-6; D is ambiguous. Trimming took off 5 bases at V and 0 bases at J, with 8 bases between the two ends. This CDR3 is 15 amino acids long. Germline CDR1 is SGHVS and CDR2 is FNYEAQ. The CDR3 bases are TGTGCCAGCAGCCGGATGACCTCTGGGGCCAACGTCCTGACTTTC. It specifies CASSRMTSGANVLTF.

The rearrangement joins TRBV20-1 to TRBJ1-2, with a tentative D call TRBD1 (5 bases). This CDR3 has 13 amino acids. Germline V CDR1 and CDR2: DFQATT, SNEGSKA (reference sequence). V was trimmed by 7 bases and J by 3 bases, leaving 15 bases between them. The CDR3, as DNA: TGCAGTGGACGGTCTCCGGGGGACTATGGCTACACCTTC. Translation: CSGRSPGDYGYTF.

The chain carries TRBV5-4 and TRBJ2-3, with a weak D call TRBD2 (6 bases). V lost 8 bases, J lost 2 bases, and 12 bases lay in between. The length of the CDR3 is 13 residues. CDR1 is SGHNT, CDR2 YYREEE, per germline (reference sequence). This chain's CDR3 is CASSGLLTDTQYF. CDR3 in DNA: TGTGCCAGTTCGGGACTTCTCACAGATACGCAGTATTTT.

V and J are TRBV20-1 and TRBJ2-5; TRBD2 matches at 11 bases. The better agreement between TRBJ2-7 and the DNA end casts doubt on the J call. In germline, CDR1 is DFQATT, CDR2 SNEGSKA (reference sequence). The CDR3 sequence is 15 residues long. In DNA form, the CDR3 reads TGCAGTGCTAAAGGCACTAGCGGGAGTTTCTACGAGCAGTACTTC. Amino acids: CSAKGTSGSFYEQYF.

The J gene is TRBJ1-4, the V gene TRBV30, with TRBD1 identical over 7 bases. This CDR3 spans 17 amino acids. Germline V gene data show CDR1 as GTSNPN and CDR2 as SVGIG (reference sequence). V lost 8 bases and J lost 1; bases outside the gene matches: 16. The CDR3 reads CAGQHGNTGVTNEKLFF. CDR3 in DNA: TGTGCCGGGCAGCACGGTAACACAGGGGTAACTAATGAAAAACTGTTTTTT. The full variable domain, its missing parts supplied by reference TRBV30 and TRBJ1-4, is SQTIHQWPATLVQPVGSPLSLECTVEGTSNPNLYWYRQAAGRGLQLLFYSVGIGQISSEVPQNLSASRPQDRQFILSSKKLLLSDSGFYLCAGQHGNTGVTNEKLFFGSGTQLSVL.

This sequence joins TRBV4-2 and TRBJ2-5, with D tentatively TRBD2 (5 bases). The J call is in doubt because the DNA end fits TRBJ2-7 better. The CDR3 has 15 amino acids. Germline CDR1 reads LGHNA; CDR2 reads YNFKEQ. CDR3 sequence: CASSQDPTSGYEQYF. CDR3 DNA: TGTGCCAGCAGCCAAGACCCAACAAGCGGCTACGAGCAGTACTTC.

Many counts were recorded for this clonotype. The chain has TRBV5-6 and TRBJ2-2; D not resolved. Germline V gives CDR1 SGHDT, CDR2 YYEEEE. The CDR3 spans 18 residues. V gave up 0 bases and J gave up 0 bases, with 15 bases separating them. The CDR3 DNA is TGTGCCAGCAGCTTGGGGACCTACCCGATAACGAACACCGGGGAGCTGTTTTTT. It specifies CASSLGTYPITNTGELFF.

The chain has TRBV4-1 and TRBJ2-7; D is possibly TRBD1 (6 bases). Trimming shortened V by 5 bases and J by 7 bases, and 24 bases separated the two germline ends. CDR3 length equals 16 residues. Looked up from germline, CDR1 is MGHRA and CDR2 is YSYEKL. CDR3 sequence reads: CASSSFWLGARGEQYF. Written as DNA, the CDR3 is TGCGCCAGCAGCTCCTTTTGGCTGGGGGCGAGGGGAGAGCAGTACTTC.

The gene calls are TRBV7-2 and TRBJ2-7; D possibly uses TRBD1 or TRBD2 (5 bases each). V gave up 0 bases and J gave up 2 bases, with 11 bases separating them. The CDR3 is 15 amino acids. Germline V gives CDR1 SGHTA, CDR2 FQGNSA. CDR3 sequence: CASSLAGGDPYEQYF. In DNA, the CDR3 is TGTGCCAGCAGCTTAGCTGGGGGAGATCCCTACGAGCAGTACTTC.

The chain uses TRBV5-1 and TRBJ2-6; maybe TRBD2 (5 bases). Germline lookup yields CDR1 SGHRS and CDR2 YFSETQ. Trimming pared 4 bases from V and 0 bases from J, leaving 20 bases between. This CDR3 is built from 19 residues. The CDR3 DNA sequence: TGCGCCAGCAGCCCGGGCCCCGGGAACTCGAACTCTGGGGCCAACGTCCTGACTTTC. Encoded protein: CASSPGPGNSNSGANVLTF.

V gene TRBV5-1 combines with J gene TRBJ1-2; D is undetermined. The CDR3 spans 13 residues. Germline loops: CDR1 SGHRS, CDR2 YFSETQ. Between the trimmed V and J ends, which lost 2 bases and 4 bases, there was a span of 9 bases. The CDR3 DNA reads TGCGCCAGCAGCTTAGACCCTCTCTATGGCTACACCTTC. Protein: CASSLDPLYGYTF.

This clonotype appeared a few times. The V call is TRBV19, the J call TRBJ2-5; D might be TRBD1 (6 bases). V lost 3 bases and J 2 bases, leaving 13 bases between the germline ends. Germline V lookup: CDR1 LNHDA, CDR2 SQIVND (reference sequence). The CDR3 loop spans 15 amino acids. CDR3 bases: TGTGCCAGTAGTATGGTAGCCCAGGGGCAAGAGACCCAGTACTTC. This translates into CASSMVAQGQETQYF. The variable domain in full, completed from reference TRBV19 and TRBJ2-5, reads DGGITQSPKYLFRKEGQNVTLSCEQNLNHDAMYWYRQDPGQGLRLIYYSQIVNDFQKGDIAEGYSVSREKKESFPLTVTSAQKNPTAFYLCASSMVAQGQETQYFGPGTRLLVL.

The V gene is TRBV29-1, the J gene TRBJ2-1; 10 bases are shared with TRBD1. V shed 2 bases and J 6 bases; nucleotides not matched to a gene: 7. CDR1 is SQVTM, CDR2 ANQGSEA, per germline. The length of the CDR3 is 15 residues. The CDR3 region has the DNA TGCAGCGTTGAACCTCCGGGACAGGGGTTCAATGAGCAGTTCTTC. Protein sequence: CSVEPPGQGFNEQFF.

The V call is TRBV28, the J call TRBJ2-5; 8 bases agree with TRBD1. V lost 6 bases and J lost 5; bases outside the gene matches: 11. CDR3 length: 15 residues. Germline CDR1 and CDR2: MDHEN and SYDVKM. The CDR3 region has the DNA TGTGCCAGCAGCTTTTTAGACAGGGGAGCGGAGACCCAGTACTTC. Protein product: CASSFLDRGAETQYF.

This clonotype was seen repeatedly, ten times or more. The V gene is TRBV11-2, the J gene TRBJ1-1; D may be TRBD1 (6 bases). The CDR3 is 17 residues long. Between the trimmed V and J ends, which lost 0 bases and 0 bases, there was a span of 14 bases. Germline CDR1 and CDR2: SGHAT and FQNNGV. CDR3 nucleotides: TGTGCCAGCAGCTTAGATGGGGATCAGGGGATGAACACTGAAGCTTTCTTT. Translated, it gives CASSLDGDQGMNTEAFF.

This clonotype was seen only a few times. The chain couples TRBV7-3 to TRBJ2-1; 8 nucleotides match TRBD2. The junction had 4 bases not matched to a gene; V was cut back by 0 bases and J by 6 bases. CDR1 SGHTA and CDR2 FQGTGA come from the germline V gene. The CDR3 extends over 15 amino acids. The CDR3 is CASSLTSLAGNEQFF. DNA for the CDR3: TGTGCCAGCAGCTTAACTAGTCTAGCGGGCAATGAGCAGTTCTTC.

This chain connects TRBV20-1 to TRBJ2-4, with 10 bases aligning to TRBD2. Germline V gene data show CDR1 as DFQATT and CDR2 as SNEGSKA (reference sequence). Trimming took 1 base from V and 3 from J; bases not matched to a gene: 12. The CDR3 is made up of 18 amino acids. The CDR3 reads CSARVLVLAGDVKNIQYF. The CDR3 nucleotides read TGCAGTGCTAGAGTATTGGTGCTAGCGGGAGACGTCAAAAACATTCAGTACTTC.

The chain employs TRBV12-3 or TRBV12-4 and TRBJ2-3; TRBD2 aligns across 14 bases. V lost 6 bases, J lost 3 bases, and 11 bases stayed unmatched. This CDR3 is 18 amino acids long. The CDR3 DNA sequence: TGTGCCAGCAGCTTGGGACTAGCGGGAGTAGGGGGTACAGATACGCAGTATTTT. Translation: CASSLGLAGVGGTDTQYF.